A selection of T cell receptor beta chains follows, all from one sample in a study of blood T cell repertoires in COVID-19. Clones were sequenced by immunoSEQ multiplex PCR, and TCRdb holds only the in-frame ones, with some missing. The data contain 150,000 or so clones, around 88% of them singletons. The sample consisted of peripheral blood. The receptors were gathered from a woman in her sixties or seventies with acute or convalescent COVID-19. The CDR3 runs from the conserved cysteine through the conserved F or W. D genes are given only for firm matches. Clone size is given for some rows only: seen once, a few or many times, or a class if the clone is expanded.

J: TRBJ1-1; size: NA; length: 15; D: NA; V: TRBV7-2; DNA: TGTGCCAGCAGCTTAGCTTTCAGGGGAAGTACTGAAGCTTTCTTT; CDR3: CASSLAFRGSTEAFF
J: TRBJ1-4; size: NA; length: 15; D: NA; V: TRBV15; DNA: TGTGCCACCAGCAGAGCGGCAGGGGCTAATGAAAAACTGTTTTTT; CDR3: CATSRAAGANEKLFF
J: TRBJ2-7; size: once; length: 15; D: TRBD2; V: TRBV5-6; DNA: TGTGCCAGCAGCCAGGGACTAGCGGGGCGGTACGAGCAGTACTTC; CDR3: CASSQGLAGRYEQYF
J: TRBJ2-7; size: NA; length: 14; D: NA; V: TRBV6-2/TRBV6-3; DNA: TGTGCCAGCAGTTACATACCCTCGGGCTACGAGCAGTACTTC; CDR3: CASSYIPSGYEQYF
J: TRBJ1-1; size: NA; length: 13; D: NA; V: TRBV14; DNA: TGTGCCAGCACCTCACAAACATTCACTGAAGCTTTCTTT; CDR3: CASTSQTFTEAFF
J: TRBJ1-1; size: once; length: 14; D: TRBD1; V: TRBV11-3; DNA: TGTGCCAGCAGCTTAGGGCAGGGGGGCACTGAAGCTTTCTTT; CDR3: CASSLGQGGTEAFF
J: TRBJ2-2; size: NA; length: 13; D: NA; V: TRBV6-1; DNA: TGTGCCAGCAGTGAATTGCAGGGGGGCGACATGTTTTTT; CDR3: CASSELQGGDMFF
J: TRBJ2-1; size: NA; length: 14; D: NA; V: TRBV4-3; DNA: TGCGCCAGCAGCCAAGTAGCACTAGACAATGAGCAGTTCTTC; CDR3: CASSQVALDNEQFF
J: TRBJ1-2; size: NA; length: 13; D: TRBD1; V: TRBV29-1; DNA: TGCAGCGTTGCGACAGGGGCTTACTATGGCTACACCTTC; CDR3: CSVATGAYYGYTF
J: TRBJ1-1; size: NA; length: 13; D: NA; V: TRBV6-5; DNA: TGTGCCAGTGGAAGAGGGGGTGGCACTGAAGCTTTCTTT; CDR3: CASGRGGGTEAFF
J: TRBJ1-1; size: NA; length: 13; D: TRBD1; V: TRBV29-1; DNA: TGCAGCGGGCGGACAGGGGGAAACACTGAAGCTTTCTTT; CDR3: CSGRTGGNTEAFF
J: TRBJ1-1; size: NA; length: 15; D: TRBD1; V: TRBV14; DNA: TGTGCCAGCAGCGCTTACAGGGGGCTTAACACTGAAGCTTTCTTT; CDR3: CASSAYRGLNTEAFF
J: TRBJ2-3; size: NA; length: 15; D: TRBD1; V: TRBV4-3; DNA: TGCGCCAGCAGCCAGGGGACAGGGGCCACAGATACGCAGTATTTT; CDR3: CASSQGTGATDTQYF
J: TRBJ1-1; size: NA; length: 13; D: TRBD1; V: TRBV19; DNA: TGTGCCAGTCGAGACAGGGAGGAATCTGAAGCTTTCTTT; CDR3: CASRDREESEAFF
J: TRBJ2-1; size: once; length: 13; D: NA; V: TRBV24-1; DNA: TGTGCCACCAGTGATTCCAGGGTTCATGAGCAGTTCTTC; CDR3: CATSDSRVHEQFF
J: TRBJ1-1; size: NA; length: 15; D: NA; V: TRBV7-9; DNA: TGTGCCAGCAGCTTCGCCCGGGGCGGGGGGACTGAAGCTTTCTTT; CDR3: CASSFARGGGTEAFF
J: TRBJ2-5; size: NA; length: 14; D: NA; V: TRBV5-1; DNA: TGCGCCAGCAGCTTACCGGGTGTAAAAGAGACCCAGTACTTC; CDR3: CASSLPGVKETQYF
J: TRBJ2-2; size: few; length: 15; D: NA; V: TRBV4-2; DNA: TGTGCCAGCAGCCAAGTAAACAGGGTGGCCGGGGAGCTGTTTTTT; CDR3: CASSQVNRVAGELFF
J: TRBJ1-6; size: NA; length: 12; D: TRBD1; V: TRBV6-5; DNA: TGTGCCAGCAGGACAGGGAATTCACCCCTCCACTTT; CDR3: CASRTGNSPLHF
J: TRBJ1-5; size: NA; length: 15; D: NA; V: TRBV7-2; DNA: TGTGCCAGCAGCTTATACAGTTATAGCAATCAGCCCCAGCATTTT; CDR3: CASSLYSYSNQPQHF
J: TRBJ1-1; size: NA; length: 14; D: TRBD1; V: TRBV28; DNA: TGTGCCAGCAGGTCAGGACAGGGTGACACTGAAGCTTTCTTT; CDR3: CASRSGQGDTEAFF
J: TRBJ1-3; size: few; length: 13; D: NA; V: TRBV4-3; DNA: TGCGCCAGCAGCCAAGAACACGGAAACACCATATATTTT; CDR3: CASSQEHGNTIYF
J: TRBJ2-3; size: NA; length: 13; D: NA; V: TRBV5-4; DNA: TGTGCCAGCAGCGGGGGGACGGCAGATACGCAGTATTTT; CDR3: CASSGGTADTQYF
J: TRBJ2-1; size: NA; length: 19; D: TRBD2; V: TRBV4-3; DNA: TGCGCCAGCAGCCAAGATTGGGTAGCGGGGAGTAGCTCCTACAATGAGCAGTTCTTC; CDR3: CASSQDWVAGSSSYNEQFF
J: TRBJ1-5; size: NA; length: 14; D: NA; V: TRBV21-1; DNA: TGTGCCAGCAACAAGGGGAGAAGCAATCAGCCCCAGCATTTT; CDR3: CASNKGRSNQPQHF
J: TRBJ2-7; size: NA; length: 13; D: NA; V: TRBV6-5; DNA: TGTGCCAGCATGGCAGGGTCTTCCTACGAGCAGTACTTC; CDR3: CASMAGSSYEQYF
J: TRBJ2-7; size: NA; length: 17; D: TRBD2; V: TRBV2; DNA: TGTGCCAGCAGATTTCAAAGACTAGCGGGGATAACCTACGAGCAGTACTTC; CDR3: CASRFQRLAGITYEQYF
J: TRBJ1-1; size: NA; length: 12; D: NA; V: TRBV19; DNA: TGTGCCAGTAGTTTATCAACAGGGAAAGCTTTCTTT; CDR3: CASSLSTGKAFF
J: TRBJ1-4; size: NA; length: 15; D: NA; V: TRBV7-8; DNA: TGTGCCAGCAGGTTAGGGGGAGCAACTAATGAAAAACTGTTTTTT; CDR3: CASRLGGATNEKLFF
J: TRBJ2-3; size: NA; length: 15; D: TRBD2; V: TRBV5-4; DNA: TGTGCCAGCAGCTCCCAGCGGGGAGATCGTAATACGCAGTATTTT; CDR3: CASSSQRGDRNTQYF
J: TRBJ2-3; size: NA; length: 15; D: TRBD2; V: TRBV27; DNA: TGTGCCAGCAGGGCGGGACTAGCGGTTGACGCTACGCAGTATTTT; CDR3: CASRAGLAVDATQYF
J: TRBJ1-4; size: NA; length: 13; D: NA; V: TRBV19; DNA: TGTGCCAGTAGTACCCAGGCTTATGAAAAACTGTTTTTT; CDR3: CASSTQAYEKLFF
J: TRBJ2-5; size: once; length: 13; D: NA; V: TRBV7-2; DNA: TGTGCCAGCAGCCTCCTATTCGGAGAGACCCAGTACTTC; CDR3: CASSLLFGETQYF
J: TRBJ2-7; size: NA; length: 14; D: NA; V: TRBV20-1; DNA: TGCAGTGCTAGTCCCCCTACAGGGATCGAGGTGCAGTACTTC; CDR3: CSASPPTGIEVQYF
J: TRBJ2-7; size: NA; length: 18; D: TRBD2; V: TRBV7-2; DNA: TGTGCCAGCAGCTTAAGGGGGGGACTAGCGGTGCAATCCTACGAGCAGTACTTC; CDR3: CASSLRGGLAVQSYEQYF
J: TRBJ2-4; size: NA; length: 16; D: TRBD1; V: TRBV7-9; DNA: TGTGCCAGCAGCTCCCGCCGGGACAGGGCGGGAAACATTCAGTACTTC; CDR3: CASSSRRDRAGNIQYF
J: TRBJ1-5; size: NA; length: 14; D: NA; V: TRBV10-2; DNA: TGCGCCAGCAGAAGCAGCGCGCGGGATCAGCCCCAGCATTTT; CDR3: CASRSSARDQPQHF
J: TRBJ1-2; size: NA; length: 13; D: NA; V: TRBV5-1; DNA: TGCGCCAGCAGCGAAGAACTCAGGGATGGCTACACCTTC; CDR3: CASSEELRDGYTF
J: TRBJ1-1; size: NA; length: 16; D: TRBD1; V: TRBV6-2/TRBV6-3; DNA: TGTGCCAGCAGTTACTGGGACAGGGTCGGGGACACTGAAGCTTTCTTT; CDR3: CASSYWDRVGDTEAFF
J: TRBJ2-7; size: once; length: 14; D: TRBD1; V: TRBV29-1; DNA: TGCAGCGTTGAAACCGGGACAGGCTCCTACGAGCAGTACTTC; CDR3: CSVETGTGSYEQYF
J: TRBJ1-1; size: NA; length: 13; D: NA; V: TRBV12-3/TRBV12-4; DNA: TGTGCCAGCAGTGTACGGACTGACACTGAAGCTTTCTTT; CDR3: CASSVRTDTEAFF
J: TRBJ2-7; size: NA; length: 14; D: TRBD2; V: TRBV9; DNA: TGTGCCAGCAGCGTAGGGCTAGCGGCCTACGAGCAGTACTTC; CDR3: CASSVGLAAYEQYF
J: TRBJ2-2; size: NA; length: 13; D: NA; V: TRBV27; DNA: TGTGCCAGCAGTTTAGTCGGGGAGACAAAGCTGTTTTTT; CDR3: CASSLVGETKLFF
J: TRBJ1-1; size: NA; length: 14; D: NA; V: TRBV7-9; DNA: TGTGCCAGCAGGGATAACAGGCGCGGAACTGAAGCTTTCTTT; CDR3: CASRDNRRGTEAFF
J: TRBJ2-7; size: few; length: 14; D: NA; V: TRBV7-2; DNA: TGTGCCAGCAGCTTATGGGGCCAGCAGTACGAGCAGTACTTC; CDR3: CASSLWGQQYEQYF
J: TRBJ2-3; size: NA; length: 12; D: NA; V: TRBV3-1/TRBV3-2; DNA: TGTGCCAGCAGCCAACTAGCGAATACGCAGTATTTT; CDR3: CASSQLANTQYF
J: TRBJ1-2; size: once; length: 12; D: NA; V: TRBV7-2; DNA: TGTGCCAGCAGCTTAACCAGGGGCGGCTACACCTTC; CDR3: CASSLTRGGYTF
J: TRBJ1-4; size: NA; length: 13; D: TRBD1; V: TRBV29-1; DNA: TGCAGCGTCTGGACAGGGACGGATGAAAAACTGTTTTTT; CDR3: CSVWTGTDEKLFF
J: TRBJ1-2; size: NA; length: 14; D: TRBD1; V: TRBV11-2; DNA: TGTGCCAGCAGCTCCCGACAGGGGGAGTATGGCTACACCTTC; CDR3: CASSSRQGEYGYTF
J: TRBJ2-3; size: NA; length: 17; D: TRBD2; V: TRBV7-3; DNA: TGTGCCAGCAGCTTAAGGCATAGCGGGGGGGCTGTGGGTACGCAGTATTTT; CDR3: CASSLRHSGGAVGTQYF
J: TRBJ2-5; size: NA; length: 15; D: TRBD2; V: TRBV20-1; DNA: TGCAGTGCTAGTCCGACTAGCGGGGGTCAAGAGACCCAGTACTTC; CDR3: CSASPTSGGQETQYF
J: TRBJ2-7; size: NA; length: 15; D: NA; V: TRBV18; DNA: TGTGCCAGCTCACCAGGGGGCTGGGGGCTCGACGAGCAGTACTTC; CDR3: CASSPGGWGLDEQYF
J: TRBJ2-2; size: NA; length: 12; D: NA; V: TRBV6-4; DNA: TGTGCCAGCGGAAGGGGGACCGGGGAGCTGTTTTTT; CDR3: CASGRGTGELFF
J: TRBJ1-3; size: NA; length: 15; D: NA; V: TRBV13; DNA: TGTGCCAGCAGCTTAGATAGGAGCTCTGGAAACACCATATATTTT; CDR3: CASSLDRSSGNTIYF
J: TRBJ1-5; size: NA; length: 15; D: NA; V: TRBV7-9; DNA: TGTGCCAGCAGCTTAGATGGCGGGAGGCGTCAGCCCCAGCATTTT; CDR3: CASSLDGGRRQPQHF
J: TRBJ2-7; size: NA; length: 13; D: TRBD2; V: TRBV6-1; DNA: TGTGCCAGCAGTGATCAGCGGGGGTACGAGCAGTACTTC; CDR3: CASSDQRGYEQYF
J: TRBJ1-2; size: NA; length: 13; D: NA; V: TRBV27; DNA: TGTGCCAGCACCAACTCGGGGGGTAATGGCTACACCTTC; CDR3: CASTNSGGNGYTF